A selection of T cell receptor beta chains follows, all from one sample in a study of beta chain features in type 1 diabetes. Here immunoSEQ multiplex PCR was the method, and the copy in TCRdb shows in-frame clones only, minus some. The sample includes roughly 14,000 clones, about 66% of them seen just once. Sequenced: stem cell memory CD4+ T cells from blood. These receptors all come from a woman aged 18 to 35 with type 1 diabetes. CDR3s include the opening cysteine and the closing phenylalanine or tryptophan. Each record gives: J gene, D gene, clone size, V gene, CDR3 DNA, CDR3 protein. The D gene is left open where the match is weak. Clone size is shown for a subset of rows, as once, few, many or a class of expanded clone.

j_gene: TRBJ2-7; d_gene: -; abundance: -; v_gene: TRBV7-2; CDR3nt: TGTGCCAGCAGCTTCGGCAGGGATAACGAGCAGTACTTC; CDR3aa: CASSFGRDNEQYF
j_gene: TRBJ2-1; d_gene: -; abundance: -; v_gene: TRBV2; CDR3nt: TGTGCCAGCATAGAGGGAGGGACAATCGATGAGCAGTTCTTC; CDR3aa: CASIEGGTIDEQFF
j_gene: TRBJ2-5; d_gene: -; abundance: -; v_gene: TRBV7-8; CDR3nt: TGTGCCAGCAGCGACCGGGGTTATACCCAGTACTTC; CDR3aa: CASSDRGYTQYF
j_gene: TRBJ2-1; d_gene: -; abundance: -; v_gene: TRBV6-6; CDR3nt: TGTGCCAGCAAGATTAGCGGAAGCTCCTACAATGAGCAGTTCTTC; CDR3aa: CASKISGSSYNEQFF
j_gene: TRBJ1-4; d_gene: TRBD1; abundance: -; v_gene: TRBV28; CDR3nt: TGTGCCAGCAGTGGGTCGGACAGGCTTAATGAAAAACTGTTTTTT; CDR3aa: CASSGSDRLNEKLFF
j_gene: TRBJ2-1; d_gene: -; abundance: few; v_gene: TRBV7-9; CDR3nt: TGTGCCAGCAGTTCAACGCGGGGTGAGCAGTTCTTC; CDR3aa: CASSSTRGEQFF
j_gene: TRBJ2-3; d_gene: -; abundance: -; v_gene: TRBV4-2; CDR3nt: TGTGCCAGCAGCACCGGAGATACGCAGTATTTT; CDR3aa: CASSTGDTQYF
j_gene: TRBJ1-1; d_gene: -; abundance: -; v_gene: TRBV28; CDR3nt: TGTGCCAGCAGTTTATTGGCAGGGGCGAACACTGAAGCTTTCTTT; CDR3aa: CASSLLAGANTEAFF
j_gene: TRBJ2-4; d_gene: TRBD1; abundance: -; v_gene: TRBV19; CDR3nt: TGTGCCAGTAGTATAGGGGGAAGGGGGCTAGCCAAAAACATTCAGTACTTC; CDR3aa: CASSIGGRGLAKNIQYF
j_gene: TRBJ2-7; d_gene: TRBD2; abundance: -; v_gene: TRBV9; CDR3nt: TGTGCCAGCAGCGTGGGCCTAGCGGAGCTCTACGAGCAGTACTTC; CDR3aa: CASSVGLAELYEQYF
j_gene: TRBJ2-1; d_gene: TRBD2; abundance: -; v_gene: TRBV4-2; CDR3nt: TGTGCCAGCACTAGGTACCCGGGGGGGCCCTTTTTCTTC; CDR3aa: CASTRYPGGPFFF
j_gene: TRBJ2-2; d_gene: TRBD2; abundance: -; v_gene: TRBV27; CDR3nt: TGTGCCAGCAGAGGACTAGCGATTGCCGGGGAGCTGTTTTTT; CDR3aa: CASRGLAIAGELFF
j_gene: TRBJ1-1; d_gene: -; abundance: -; v_gene: TRBV29-1; CDR3nt: TGCAGCGCCCAAACAGGCAGGACTGAAGCTTTCTTT; CDR3aa: CSAQTGRTEAFF
j_gene: TRBJ2-5; d_gene: -; abundance: -; v_gene: TRBV19; CDR3nt: TGTGCCAGTACCCCTTCTCAAAACGGGGAGACCCAGTACTTC; CDR3aa: CASTPSQNGETQYF
j_gene: TRBJ1-1; d_gene: TRBD1; abundance: few; v_gene: TRBV12-5; CDR3nt: TGTGCTAGTGGGGACAGGGGGGGCACTGAAGCTTTCTTT; CDR3aa: CASGDRGGTEAFF
j_gene: TRBJ1-4; d_gene: -; abundance: -; v_gene: TRBV29-1; CDR3nt: TGCAGCGTGACGGGTTCCCCACATAATGAAAAACTGTTTTTT; CDR3aa: CSVTGSPHNEKLFF
j_gene: TRBJ2-5; d_gene: -; abundance: -; v_gene: TRBV18; CDR3nt: TGTGCCAGCTCACCTCTCGGGACAAGTAAAGAGACCCAGTACTTC; CDR3aa: CASSPLGTSKETQYF
j_gene: TRBJ2-6; d_gene: TRBD1; abundance: -; v_gene: TRBV19; CDR3nt: TGTGCCAGTAGTAGGGACAGGCCTAACGGGGCTGGGGCCAACGTCCTGACTTTC; CDR3aa: CASSRDRPNGAGANVLTF
j_gene: TRBJ2-7; d_gene: -; abundance: -; v_gene: TRBV30; CDR3nt: TGTGCCTGGAGTGTAAGGGCGGTGCGGGGCTACGAGCAGTACTTC; CDR3aa: CAWSVRAVRGYEQYF
j_gene: TRBJ2-3; d_gene: -; abundance: -; v_gene: TRBV29-1; CDR3nt: TGCAGCGCCGTACTGGTTGGTACGCAGTATTTT; CDR3aa: CSAVLVGTQYF
j_gene: TRBJ1-5; d_gene: -; abundance: -; v_gene: TRBV13; CDR3nt: TGTGCCAGCAGCCGCCAGGGAACTCAGCCCCAGCATTTT; CDR3aa: CASSRQGTQPQHF
j_gene: TRBJ2-7; d_gene: TRBD1; abundance: -; v_gene: TRBV5-1; CDR3nt: TGCGCCAGCAGCACTGTGGGACAGGGCGCGTACGAGCAGTACTTC; CDR3aa: CASSTVGQGAYEQYF
j_gene: TRBJ2-3; d_gene: TRBD2; abundance: -; v_gene: TRBV4-3; CDR3nt: TGCGCCAGCAGCCAGGGACTAGCGGGGGCATCAGATACGCAGTATTTT; CDR3aa: CASSQGLAGASDTQYF
j_gene: TRBJ1-1; d_gene: -; abundance: once; v_gene: TRBV19; CDR3nt: TGTGCCAGTAAGTCCGGGTTGAACACTGAAGCTTTCTTT; CDR3aa: CASKSGLNTEAFF
j_gene: TRBJ1-5; d_gene: -; abundance: few; v_gene: TRBV28; CDR3nt: TGTGCCAGCAGTTTGTTCAGTAGCAATCAGCCCCAGCATTTT; CDR3aa: CASSLFSSNQPQHF
j_gene: TRBJ2-5; d_gene: TRBD1; abundance: -; v_gene: TRBV7-2; CDR3nt: TGTGCCAGCAGGAGGGGGCAAGGAGAGACCCAGTACTTC; CDR3aa: CASRRGQGETQYF
j_gene: TRBJ2-1; d_gene: -; abundance: -; v_gene: TRBV5-6; CDR3nt: TGTGCCAGCAGCTTGGGGCTTGAGCAGTTCTTC; CDR3aa: CASSLGLEQFF
j_gene: TRBJ2-5; d_gene: TRBD2; abundance: -; v_gene: TRBV19; CDR3nt: TGTGCCAGTAGCGGGAGGGGACCAGAGACCCAGTACTTC; CDR3aa: CASSGRGPETQYF
j_gene: TRBJ2-7; d_gene: TRBD1; abundance: -; v_gene: TRBV7-2; CDR3nt: TGTGCCAGCAGCCCCAGGGGGCGCGTCGGGCAGTACTTC; CDR3aa: CASSPRGRVGQYF
j_gene: TRBJ1-1; d_gene: -; abundance: -; v_gene: TRBV7-9; CDR3nt: TGTGCCAGCAGCGTCAATGTGAACACTGAAGCTTTCTTT; CDR3aa: CASSVNVNTEAFF
j_gene: TRBJ2-2; d_gene: -; abundance: -; v_gene: TRBV2; CDR3nt: TGTGCCAGCAGTGAACGGGGGGCGGACACCGGGGAGCTGTTTTTT; CDR3aa: CASSERGADTGELFF
j_gene: TRBJ1-4; d_gene: -; abundance: -; v_gene: TRBV2; CDR3nt: TGTGCCAGCATCGGGTTTGGCAGCACTAATGAAAAACTGTTTTTT; CDR3aa: CASIGFGSTNEKLFF
j_gene: TRBJ2-2; d_gene: TRBD2; abundance: few; v_gene: TRBV7-3; CDR3nt: TGTGCCAGCAGCCCCGGGACTAGCGGGACGGGCGGGGAGCTGTTTTTT; CDR3aa: CASSPGTSGTGGELFF
j_gene: TRBJ2-3; d_gene: TRBD2; abundance: few; v_gene: TRBV29-1; CDR3nt: TGCAGCGTTGGCGGACTAGCGGCAGATACGCAGTATTTT; CDR3aa: CSVGGLAADTQYF
j_gene: TRBJ1-4; d_gene: -; abundance: -; v_gene: TRBV18; CDR3nt: TGTGCCAGCTCACCACTGGGCAGCGAAAAACTGTTTTTT; CDR3aa: CASSPLGSEKLFF
j_gene: TRBJ2-7; d_gene: TRBD2; abundance: -; v_gene: TRBV18; CDR3nt: TGTGCCAGCTCACCACCAGCTAGCGGCCTATCCGAGCAGTACTTC; CDR3aa: CASSPPASGLSEQYF
j_gene: TRBJ1-4; d_gene: -; abundance: -; v_gene: TRBV5-1; CDR3nt: TGCGCCAGCAGCTTAGGGAGAATAAATGAAAAACTGTTTTTT; CDR3aa: CASSLGRINEKLFF
j_gene: TRBJ2-3; d_gene: -; abundance: few; v_gene: TRBV15; CDR3nt: TGTGCCACCTATACTCAGGGCGGGGTAGGCACAGATACGCAGTATTTT; CDR3aa: CATYTQGGVGTDTQYF
j_gene: TRBJ2-7; d_gene: TRBD1; abundance: -; v_gene: TRBV11-3; CDR3nt: TGTGCCAGCAGCTTCAGCACAGGGGACGAGCAGTACTTC; CDR3aa: CASSFSTGDEQYF
j_gene: TRBJ2-7; d_gene: -; abundance: -; v_gene: TRBV27; CDR3nt: TGTGCCAGCAGTTTAAAGGGCGGGCGGACCTACGAGCAGTACTTC; CDR3aa: CASSLKGGRTYEQYF
j_gene: TRBJ2-7; d_gene: TRBD2; abundance: -; v_gene: TRBV11-3; CDR3nt: TGTGCCAGCAGCTTCGGACTAGCGGGTTCCACCTACGAGCAGTACTTC; CDR3aa: CASSFGLAGSTYEQYF